This T cell receptor beta chain was sequenced for a study of T-cell reconstitution after alpha-beta-depleted transplantation in children. TCRbeta library preparation incorporated unique molecular identifiers. In TCRdb, the PCR reads were re-called with MiXCR into one record per CDR3 protein. The sample has about 980,000 distinct CDR3 sequences; roughly 29% are singletons. Study-wide results and limits: The study traced high day-60 TCRbeta diversity in some patients to surviving recipient T cells and thymic progenitors. Most T-cell counts and diversity one year after the transplant came from T cells that were newly produced. It was reported that alpha-beta T cells came from several hundred expanded graft clones (about two months after transplant).

CDR3 size: 17 residues. J gave up 0 bases and V 6 bases, and 11 bases lay outside the gene matches. About this clonotype: Its antigen is not identified.

The chain is built from TRBV12-3 or TRBV12-4 and TRBJ1-5; 7 bases agree with TRBD1. Sample: PBMCs, mostly from graft donor cells, taken 360 days after TCRalphabeta/CD19-depleted stem cell transplant. The TCR originated in a boy under two years old who had a stem cell transplant for SCID, so the T cells may come from the graft donor. The DNA for the CDR3 is TGTGCCAGCAGGAGACAGGGCACCCATTATAGCAATCAGCCCCAGCATTTT. It codes for CASRRQGTHYSNQPQHF.